The T cell receptor (beta chain) described here comes from a study of vaccination and CD4 T cells after COVID-19. Study-wide context: Taking of post-vaccine samples occurred a median about 70 days after dose two (range 14 to 241).

The assay that was used to sequence DNA from cultured CD4+ T cells was the Oncomine TCR Beta short-read assay. It was cultured CD4+ T cells from which genomic DNA was extracted. From the PCR reads, TCRdb called clonotypes with MiXCR, one entry per CDR3 protein. The sample shows some 15,000 distinct CDR3 sequences, about 40% of them seen only once. Indicated treatment: roughly 11-day PBMC culture with coronavirus spike peptide pools or control peptides (ViraFEST assay). This clonotype was detected a few times. Its antigen remains unknown. V lost 5 bases, J lost 4 bases, and 12 bases lay in between. Germline lookup yields CDR1 SGHTA and CDR2 FQGNSA. CDR3 length equals 14 residues.

This clonotype originated in a human donor with COVID-19. The specimen sequenced was cultured CD4+ T cells from blood. J is TRBJ2-1 and V is TRBV7-2; TRBD1 might be the D (6 bases). This CDR3 reads CASSPGQTYNEQFF. For the CDR3, the DNA is TGTGCCAGCAGCCCGGGACAAACGTACAATGAGCAGTTCTTC.